The source of this T cell receptor beta chain is a study of identical twins. Regarding the study as a whole: Beta out-of-frame twin sharing showed a weaker excess. Abundant beta clonotypes from cord blood had fewer insertions, unlike memory repertoires, which showed none.

One entry per CDR3 protein, called by TCRdb with MiXCR from the 5' RACE reads. The table lists approximately 620,000 distinct CDR3 sequences, less than 10% of them singletons. Each donor was a healthy Caucasian. This clonotype was detected ten times or more. What it binds is not known. V dropped 0 bases and J dropped 5; count of bases not matched to a gene: 6. Germline CDR1 and CDR2: MNHEY and SVGAGI. The CDR3 totals 16 residues. The data were also submitted as part of a second study, on yellow fever vaccine responses in identical twins.

The sequence derives from a woman under 30 in good health. The V call is TRBV6-5, the J call TRBJ2-7, with 11 bases matching TRBD2. Sequencing input: PBMCs. CDR3 residues: CASSYSPLAGGHEQYF. DNA of the CDR3: TGTGCCAGCAGTTACTCGCCCCTAGCGGGAGGACACGAGCAGTACTTC.